This entry lists 10 T cell receptor beta chains sequenced from one sample in a study of blood T cells in healthy people across ages. Alongside a J-beta primer mix, a sample-barcoded 5' primer served in a second PCR lasting roughly 6 to 11 cycles. TCRdb used MiXCR to reprocess the 5' RACE reads, holding one entry per CDR3 protein. Of about 290,000 distinct CDR3 sequences listed, roughly 26% were seen once; the top ten hold 25% to 35%. The sequencing input was blood. Source of these receptors: a woman in her seventies in good health.

CDR3 sequence: CSANRAEDSSYEQYF. CDR3 DNA: TGCAGTGCTAACCGAGCGGAGGACTCCTCCTACGAGCAGTACTTC. This chain connects TRBV20-1 to TRBJ2-7; perhaps TRBD2 as D (5 bases). V dropped 4 bases and J dropped 0 bases, with 16 bases sitting between them. The CDR3 consists of 15 residues. Looked up from germline, CDR1 is DFQATT and CDR2 is SNEGSKA (reference sequence).

This clonotype is a singleton in its sample. The chain has TRBV5-4 and TRBJ2-5; D perhaps matches TRBD2 (7 bases). The J call is doubtful: the DNA matches TRBJ2-7 better. The CDR3 is 16 amino acids. Germline V gene sequence: CDR1 SGHNT, CDR2 YYREEE (reference sequence). CDR3 sequence reads: CASSLRAGAETYEQYF. The CDR3 DNA sequence: TGTGCCAGCAGCTTGAGGGCGGGGGCAGAGACCTACGAGCAGTACTTC.

This clonotype was observed many times. The chain has TRBV20-1 and TRBJ2-3; either TRBD1 or TRBD2 may supply D (6 bases each). This CDR3 has 13 amino acids. The ends were cut back, 8 bases at V and 2 bases at J, with 14 bases in the middle. CDR1 and CDR2 from the germline V gene are DFQATT and SNEGSKA (reference sequence). Written as DNA, the CDR3 is TGCAGTCCCTGGGGGCGGGACACAGATACGCAGTATTTT. This encodes CSPWGRDTDTQYF.

This clonotype was found a few times. The V call is TRBV6-5, the J call TRBJ1-2, with D maybe TRBD1 (5 bases). This CDR3 comprises 14 residues. In germline, CDR1 is MNHEY, CDR2 SVGAGI. V lost 0 bases, J lost 7 bases, and 12 bases lay in between. The CDR3 reads CASSYSPGQPGYTF. The CDR3 nucleotides are TGTGCCAGCAGTTACTCTCCCGGACAACCTGGCTACACCTTC.

V and J are TRBV5-1 and TRBJ2-3; a weak D match, TRBD2 (5 bases). V was shortened by 8 bases and J by 4 bases, with 17 bases between the two germline ends. Germline values: CDR1 SGHRS, CDR2 YFSETQ. The CDR3 is made up of 14 amino acids. CDR3 amino acids: CASSVVGVPDTQYF. CDR3 in DNA: TGCGCCAGTTCAGTAGTGGGAGTACCAGATACGCAGTATTTT. The full variable domain, in which reference TRBV5-1 and TRBJ2-3 provide the parts outside the CDR3, is KAGVTQTPRYLIKTRGQQVTLSCSPISGHRSVSWYQQTPGQGLQFLFEYFSETQRNKGNFPGRFSGRQFSNSRSEMNVSTLELGDSALYLCASSVVGVPDTQYFGPGTRLTVL.

V gene TRBV14 combines with J gene TRBJ1-4, with 9 bases aligning to TRBD1. V dropped 2 bases and J dropped 3; count of bases not matched to a gene: 16. CDR1 and CDR2 (germline): SGHDN, FVKESK. The CDR3 length is 20 residues. CDR3 sequence (DNA): TGTGCCAGCAGCCAAATCTTCCTCCCCAACAGGGGGCCGTCTAATGAAAAACTGTTTTTT. Protein sequence: CASSQIFLPNRGPSNEKLFF.

The V call is TRBV6-5, the J call TRBJ2-7, with unresolved D. Trimming left V 0 bases short and J 2 bases short, with 5 bases between. Per the germline V gene, CDR1 is MNHEY and CDR2 is SVGAGI. The CDR3 length is 13 residues. The CDR3 coding sequence is TGTGCCAGCAGTTACTCGGGCCCCTACGAGCAGTACTTC. It encodes CASSYSGPYEQYF.

The table lists this clonotype with a few counts. This chain links TRBV7-3 with TRBJ1-1; D may be TRBD1 (6 bases). With 3 bases removed from V and 5 bases from J, the gap between germline ends came to 13 bases. The CDR3 has 14 residues. Germline V gene data show CDR1 as SGHTA and CDR2 as FQGTGA. CDR3 sequence reads: CASSLWGAGTEAFF. Here the CDR3 DNA reads TGTGCCAGCAGCTTGTGGGGGGCGGGGACTGAAGCTTTCTTT.

The chain is built from TRBV2 and TRBJ2-1; TRBD2 matches 10 bases. This CDR3 has 15 residues. Trimming cost V 6 bases and J 6 bases; bases outside gene matches: 8. Germline-derived CDR1 and CDR2 are SNHLY and FYNNEI. CDR3 nucleotides: TGTGCCAGCAGACACGCTAGCGGGAGCTCCAATGAGCAGTTCTTC. Amino acid sequence: CASRHASGSSNEQFF.

This clonotype was recorded a few times. The chain joins TRBV19 to TRBJ2-2; 10 nucleotides line up with TRBD2. Germline values: CDR1 LNHDA, CDR2 SQIVND (reference sequence). V lost 3 bases, J lost 4 bases, and 2 bases stayed unmatched. The CDR3 runs 15 residues. CDR3 sequence reads: CASSMGLALTGELFF. The CDR3 bases are TGTGCCAGTAGTATGGGACTAGCGCTCACCGGGGAGCTGTTTTTT.